This passage covers 24 T cell receptor beta chains from one sample sequenced in a study of blood T cell repertoires in COVID-19. Profiled with immunoSEQ multiplex PCR; TCRdb holds only in-frame clones, not every one. The repertoire includes about 110,000 clones, 90% of them detected once, and 0.95% to 1.3% sits in the top ten. Sequencing was performed on peripheral blood. Source of these receptors: a human donor in a cohort sampled during active COVID-19.

V and J are TRBV7-2 and TRBJ2-3; TRBD2 aligns across 10 bases. Germline CDR1 and CDR2: SGHTA and FQGNSA. The junction had 9 bases not matched to a gene; V was cut back by 5 bases and J by 4 bases. The CDR3 loop spans 16 amino acids. In DNA, the CDR3 is TGTGCCAGCAGCGCTCCCGTAGCGGGAGGACCAGATACGCAGTATTTT. Its protein is CASSAPVAGGPDTQYF.

The chain carries TRBV19 and TRBJ2-6, with 7 positions matching TRBD1. The trim removed 5 bases at V and 1 base at J, leaving 5 bases unmatched. CDR3 length: 16 amino acids. CDR1 is LNHDA and CDR2 is SQIVND in the germline V gene (reference sequence). The CDR3 DNA sequence: TGTGCCAGTAGTGTGATCAGGGGGTCTGGGGCCAACGTCCTGACTTTC. The encoded protein is CASSVIRGSGANVLTF.

The chain joins TRBV5-1 to TRBJ2-2; weak D call: TRBD1 (6 bases). This CDR3 has 15 residues. V was clipped by 4 bases and J by 4 bases, with 14 bases between them. CDR1 is SGHRS and CDR2 is YFSETQ in the germline V gene. As DNA, the CDR3 is TGCGCCAGCAGCCCTTCCGGGACACCCACCGGGGAGCTGTTTTTT. Amino acids: CASSPSGTPTGELFF.

V is TRBV2 and J is TRBJ1-4; no definite D call. The V gene's germline CDR1 is SNHLY and CDR2 FYNNEI. V was pared by 8 bases and J by 7 bases, with 20 bases between. The CDR3 loop spans 15 amino acids. CDR3 region: CASQKVGVVSEKLFF. DNA of the CDR3: TGTGCCAGCCAGAAAGTCGGGGTAGTGAGTGAAAAACTGTTTTTT.

CDR3 bases: TGTGCCACCAGCAGAGGCGGGGGCAGGGGTAACACTGAAGCTTTCTTT. Amino acids: CATSRGGGRGNTEAFF. The chain employs TRBV15 and TRBJ1-1; D may be TRBD1 (6 bases). This CDR3 spans 16 amino acids. Germline V gene lookup returns CDR1 LNHNV and CDR2 YYDKDF (reference sequence). V was trimmed by 1 base and J by 2 bases, leaving 14 bases between them.

This rearrangement joins TRBV7-2 to TRBJ1-2; D is uncertain. Germline V gene sequence: CDR1 SGHTA, CDR2 FQGNSA. Trimming removed 0 bases at V and 0 bases at J, with 5 bases between. This CDR3 has 14 amino acids. CDR3 sequence reads: CASSLARSNYGYTF. CDR3 DNA sequence: TGTGCCAGCAGCTTAGCGCGCTCTAACTATGGCTACACCTTC.

The rearrangement links TRBV14 to TRBJ2-3; tentative D call: TRBD1 (5 bases). Per germline, CDR1 SGHDN and CDR2 FVKESK. Between the trimmed V and J ends, which lost 0 bases and 4 bases, there was a span of 11 bases. This CDR3 is 15 amino acids long. CDR3 residues: CASSQDNSRADTQYF. DNA of the CDR3: TGTGCCAGCAGCCAAGACAACTCCAGGGCAGATACGCAGTATTTT.

The chain joins TRBV6-6 to TRBJ1-1, with 7 positions matching TRBD1. This CDR3 region has 14 residues. The germline CDR1 and CDR2 sequences are MNHNY and SVGAGI (reference sequence). The ends lost 11 bases at V and 1 base at J; junction bases unmatched: 10. The CDR3 coding sequence is TGTGCCGGCAAGACAGGGTTTCGGAACACTGAAGCTTTCTTT. It is translated as CAGKTGFRNTEAFF.

The chain links TRBV15 to TRBJ1-4, with 10 positions matching TRBD1. J gave up 8 bases and V 2 bases, and 5 bases lay outside the gene matches. Germline-derived CDR1 and CDR2 are LNHNV and YYDKDF (reference sequence). The CDR3 length is 15 residues. The CDR3: CATSRRDRGWEKLFF. The CDR3 DNA follows: TGTGCCACCAGCAGAAGGGACAGGGGATGGGAAAAACTGTTTTTT.

The chain combines TRBV20-1 with TRBJ2-3, with TRBD2 as a possible D gene (5 bases). Trimming removed 6 bases from V and 7 bases from J, with 8 bases in between. CDR3 length: 10 amino acids. CDR1 and CDR2 (germline): DFQATT, SNEGSKA (reference sequence). The CDR3 here is CSAQTNTQYF. The CDR3 DNA reads TGCAGTGCCCAGACTAATACGCAGTATTTT.

J is TRBJ1-1 and V is TRBV19; the D gene is possibly TRBD1 (6 bases). From germline, CDR1 is LNHDA and CDR2 SQIVND (reference sequence). Between the trimmed V and J ends, which lost 7 bases and 5 bases, there was a span of 17 bases. This CDR3 is built from 14 residues. The CDR3 protein is CASTPTGTWTEAFF. The CDR3 DNA reads as TGTGCCAGTACCCCGACAGGAACGTGGACTGAAGCTTTCTTT.

CDR3 sequence: CASSQDSLAGGSGELFF. DNA of the CDR3: TGTGCCAGCAGCCAAGATTCCCTAGCGGGGGGCTCCGGGGAGCTGTTTTTT. This chain links TRBV4-2 with TRBJ2-2; 11 nucleotides line up with TRBD2. CDR3 length: 17 residues. Germline trimming cut 0 bases from V and 6 bases from J; bases unmatched to any gene: 6. Germline V lookup: CDR1 LGHNA, CDR2 YNFKEQ.

The rearrangement uses TRBV10-3 and TRBJ1-6, with D tentatively TRBD1 (5 bases). The V gene lost 3 bases and the J gene lost 9 bases, with 15 bases spanning the gap. The CDR3 sequence is 15 residues long. From germline, CDR1 is ENHRY and CDR2 SYGVKD. The CDR3 region has the DNA TGTGCCATCAGTGAATTTACAGGTCTGGGTTCACCCCTCCACTTT. Translating it yields CAISEFTGLGSPLHF.

V and J are TRBV21-1 and TRBJ1-6; TRBD1 is taken as the D call from the table, unchecked against the DNA. TRBV21-1 is recorded as a pseudogene. CDR3 size: 15 residues. The CDR3 here is CASSKYRGGGSPLHF. CDR3 DNA sequence: TGTGCCAGCAGCAAGTATAGAGGGGGCGGTTCACCCCTCCACTTT.

The chain combines TRBV6-5 with TRBJ1-5, with 8 bases aligning to TRBD1. V trimming: 6 bases; J trimming: 4 bases; junction bases outside the gene matches: 8. Germline CDR1 MNHEY, CDR2 SVGAGI. The CDR3 has 15 amino acids. The DNA of the CDR3 is TGTGCCAGCAGAATCGGGACAGGCCAGAATCAGCCCCAGCATTTT. Translating it yields CASRIGTGQNQPQHF.

The CDR3 DNA sequence: TGTGCCAGCAGTTTATTAGCAGGGGGCGATGGCTACACCTTC. This encodes CASSLLAGGDGYTF. The chain recombines TRBV27 with TRBJ1-2; 8 nucleotides match TRBD1. Germline assignment: CDR1 MNHEY and CDR2 SMNVEV (reference sequence). V was clipped by 1 base and J by 6 bases; unmatched bases: 4. The CDR3 is 14 amino acids.

The J gene is TRBJ1-2, the V gene TRBV7-2; weak D call: TRBD1 (5 bases). The germline V and J ends were trimmed by 0 bases and 5 bases, with 16 bases remaining between them. This CDR3 spans 16 amino acids. From germline, CDR1 is SGHTA and CDR2 FQGNSA. Here the CDR3 reads CASSLAPQGLGYGYTF. Written as DNA, the CDR3 is TGTGCCAGCAGCTTAGCGCCCCAGGGTTTAGGTTATGGCTACACCTTC.

The chain recombines TRBV5-4 with TRBJ2-7, with 7 bases aligning to TRBD2. The germline CDR1 and CDR2 sequences are SGHNT and YYREEE (reference sequence). V lost 4 bases to trimming and J lost 7 bases; unmatched junction nucleotides: 11. The CDR3 loop spans 14 amino acids. The CDR3: CASSQGLLRDEQYF. The CDR3 nucleotides read TGTGCCAGCAGCCAGGGACTATTAAGGGATGAGCAGTACTTC.

The rearrangement joins TRBV5-1 to TRBJ1-2; D is ambiguous. This CDR3 has 12 residues. CDR1 is SGHRS, CDR2 YFSETQ, per germline. The V end was cut by 2 bases, the J end by 8 bases, with 10 bases between. The CDR3 DNA reads TGCGCCAGCAGCTTCGGAGGTGCCGGCTACACCTTC. Its protein product is CASSFGGAGYTF.

The chain couples TRBV5-4 to TRBJ1-6; no definite D call. Trimming took 0 bases from V and 6 from J, leaving 13 bases between them. The CDR3 is 16 amino acids. CDR1 is SGHNT and CDR2 is YYREEE in the germline V gene (reference sequence). Here the CDR3 reads CASSLAPQRVNSPLHF. Written as DNA, the CDR3 is TGTGCCAGCAGCTTGGCCCCACAGAGGGTTAATTCACCCCTCCACTTT.

CDR3 residues: CASSLRAPGQASSNTEAFF. CDR3 DNA: TGTGCCAGCAGCCTTAGGGCACCGGGACAGGCCTCTTCTAACACTGAAGCTTTCTTT. This sequence joins TRBV11-2 and TRBJ1-1, with 8 bases lining up with TRBD1. Per germline, CDR1 SGHAT and CDR2 FQNNGV. This CDR3 is 19 amino acids long. After removal of 5 bases from V and 2 bases from J, the junction contained 19 bases not matched to a gene.

The chain has TRBV2 and TRBJ1-2; tentative D call: TRBD1 (6 bases). The V end lost 5 bases, the J end lost 7 bases, and 20 bases lay between the germline ends. CDR3 length: 15 amino acids. Germline assignment: CDR1 SNHLY and CDR2 FYNNEI. CDR3 in amino acids: CASSPNEGGLSGYTF. CDR3 sequence (DNA): TGTGCCAGCAGTCCTAACGAGGGGGGGCTTAGTGGCTACACCTTC.

The J gene is TRBJ2-1, the V gene TRBV7-2; TRBD2 matches at 11 bases. Germline V gives CDR1 SGHTA, CDR2 FQGNSA. The CDR3 length is 16 residues. V gave up 5 bases and J gave up 0 bases; unmatched junction bases: 3. CDR3 residues: CASSRTSGSSYNEQFF. CDR3 bases: TGTGCCAGCAGCCGTACTAGCGGGAGCTCCTACAATGAGCAGTTCTTC.

V usage is TRBV11-2 and J usage is TRBJ1-3; D unclear. CDR1 and CDR2 (germline): SGHAT, FQNNGV. The ends were cut back, 8 bases at V and 0 bases at J, with 11 bases in the middle. This CDR3 region has 14 residues. CDR3 in amino acids: CASSRSYSGNTIYF. The CDR3, as DNA: TGTGCCAGCTCCCGGTCCTACTCTGGAAACACCATATATTTT.